The 10 T cell receptor beta chains below all came from one sample that was sequenced in a study of vaccination and CD4 T cells after COVID-19. Their specific antigens are unknown. Once obtained from cultured CD4+ T cells, the DNA was sequenced using the Oncomine TCR Beta short-read assay. TCRdb ran MiXCR on the PCR reads and lists one entry per CDR3 protein. The table shows about 20,000 distinct CDR3 sequences, with around 46% occurring only once. Treatment reported: roughly 10-day PBMC culture with coronavirus spike peptide pools or control peptides (ViraFEST assay). The sequenced sample was CD4+ T cells from blood, cultured in vitro, obtained before SARS-CoV-2 vaccination. The receptor set was obtained from a human donor who had recovered from COVID-19.

In this sample, this clonotype turned up once. This chain connects TRBV5-6 to TRBJ1-2; 8 positions match TRBD1. In germline, CDR1 is SGHDT, CDR2 YYEEEE. This CDR3 contains 14 residues. With 4 bases clipped from V and 4 bases from J, the junction kept 6 bases outside the gene matches. The CDR3 sequence is CASSGQGGGYGYTF. For the CDR3, the DNA is TGTGCCAGCAGCGGACAGGGAGGAGGCTATGGCTACACCTTC. Supplemented by reference TRBV5-6 and TRBJ1-2, the full variable domain reads DAGVTQSPTHLIKTRGQQVTLRCSPKSGHDTVSWYQQALGQGPQFIFQYYEEEERQRGNFPDRFSGHQFPNYSSELNVNALLLGDSALYLCASSGQGGGYGYTFGSGTRLTVV.

The rearrangement joins TRBV14 to TRBJ1-5; D remains unclear. This CDR3 has 13 amino acids. From germline, CDR1 is SGHDN and CDR2 FVKESK. Trimming took 0 bases from V and 6 from J, leaving 6 bases between them. The DNA for the CDR3 is TGTGCCAGCAGCCAAGACCTCGGTCAGCCCCAGCATTTT. It specifies CASSQDLGQPQHF.

This chain uses TRBV6-5 with TRBJ1-2, with a weak D call TRBD1 (5 bases). The CDR3 is 12 amino acids. Per the germline V gene, CDR1 is MNHEY and CDR2 is SVGAGI. The V end lost 2 bases, the J end lost 5 bases, and 6 bases lay between the germline ends. CDR3 coding DNA: TGTGCCAGCAGTTACGGGGGTTATGGCTACACCTTC. It codes for CASSYGGYGYTF.

The chain links TRBV29-1 to TRBJ1-3; TRBD1 aligns across 7 bases. This CDR3 spans 12 amino acids. Germline-derived CDR1 and CDR2 are SQVTM and ANQGSEA. Losses at the gene ends were 7 bases for V and 4 bases for J; bases not matched to a gene: 4. CDR3 residues: CSARDSGNTIYF. The DNA for the CDR3 is TGCAGCGCCCGGGACAGCGGAAACACCATATATTTT.

The V call is TRBV6-1, the J call TRBJ1-2; D gene unclear. Trimming shortened V by 6 bases and J by 4 bases, and 24 bases separated the two germline ends. CDR3 length: 17 amino acids. Germline CDR1 reads MNHNS; CDR2 reads SASEGT. CDR3: CASRRRVSGSSGYGYTF. In DNA, the CDR3 is TGTGCCAGCAGACGAAGGGTATCGGGGAGCTCTGGCTATGGCTACACCTTC.

CDR3 amino acids: CATSDQTQRNQPQHF. CDR3 DNA: TGTGCCACCAGTGATCAAACTCAAAGGAATCAGCCCCAGCATTTT. This rearrangement joins TRBV24-1 to TRBJ1-5; D is unclear. This CDR3 comprises 15 residues. V dropped 3 bases and J dropped 4 bases, with 12 bases sitting between them. Germline V gene data show CDR1 as KGHDR and CDR2 as SFDVKD.

This clonotype was seen more than once but under ten times. CDR3 protein: CASSRGRMRTEAFF. The CDR3 DNA reads TGTGCCAGTAGTCGGGGGCGAATGAGGACTGAAGCTTTCTTT. This rearrangement joins TRBV19 to TRBJ1-1, with D possibly TRBD1 on 6 matching bases. This CDR3 is 14 amino acids long. V lost 5 bases and J lost 5, with 15 bases in between. CDR1 is LNHDA and CDR2 is SQIVND in the germline V gene (reference sequence). Looking up the rest from reference TRBV19 and TRBJ1-1 gives the full variable domain: DGGITQSPKYLFRKEGQNVTLSCEQNLNHDAMYWYRQDPGQGLRLIYYSQIVNDFQKGDIAEGYSVSREKKESFPLTVTSAQKNPTAFYLCASSRGRMRTEAFFGQGTRLTVV.

In its sample, this clonotype was seen a few times. CDR3 loop: CASIPSNGGSYEQYF. The CDR3 bases are TGTGCCAGCATCCCGTCAAACGGTGGCTCCTACGAGCAGTACTTC. V is TRBV6-2 or TRBV6-3 and J is TRBJ2-7, with D hard to call. The length of the CDR3 is 15 residues. Trimming pared 7 bases from V and 0 bases from J, leaving 16 bases between. CDR1 is MNHEY, CDR2 SVGEGT, per germline.

This clonotype was observed a single time. The chain couples TRBV9 to TRBJ1-2; 7 bases fit TRBD1. Germline V gives CDR1 SGDLS, CDR2 YYNGEE. This CDR3 region has 14 residues. Trimming at V came to 2 bases and at J to 5 bases, leaving 6 bases not matched to a gene. CDR3 protein: CASSVGTDTYGYTF. CDR3 sequence (DNA): TGTGCCAGCAGCGTTGGGACAGACACATATGGCTACACCTTC.

The V gene is TRBV27, the J gene TRBJ2-1; D remains unclear. Germline CDR1 reads MNHEY; CDR2 reads SMNVEV (reference sequence). V lost 2 bases, J lost 0 bases, and 8 bases lay in between. This CDR3 contains 15 residues. CDR3 sequence (DNA): TGTGCCAGCAGTTTAACCAGCGCCTCCTACAATGAGCAGTTCTTC. Protein: CASSLTSASYNEQFF.